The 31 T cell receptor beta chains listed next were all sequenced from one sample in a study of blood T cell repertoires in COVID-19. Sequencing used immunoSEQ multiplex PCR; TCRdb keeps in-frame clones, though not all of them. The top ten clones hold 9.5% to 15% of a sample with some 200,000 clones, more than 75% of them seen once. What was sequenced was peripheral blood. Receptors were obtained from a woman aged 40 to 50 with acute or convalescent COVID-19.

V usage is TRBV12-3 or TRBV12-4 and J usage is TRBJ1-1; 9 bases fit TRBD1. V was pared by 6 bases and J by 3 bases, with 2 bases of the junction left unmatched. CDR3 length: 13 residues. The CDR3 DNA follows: TGTGCCAGCAGCGACAGGGGGGACACTGAAGCTTTCTTT. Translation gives CASSDRGDTEAFF.

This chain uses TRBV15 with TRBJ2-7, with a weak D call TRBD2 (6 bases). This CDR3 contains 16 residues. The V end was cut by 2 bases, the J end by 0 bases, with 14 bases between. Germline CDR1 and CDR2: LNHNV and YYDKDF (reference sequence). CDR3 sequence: CATSRPSGGSSYEQYF. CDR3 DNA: TGTGCCACCAGCAGACCCTCTGGGGGGAGCTCCTACGAGCAGTACTTC.

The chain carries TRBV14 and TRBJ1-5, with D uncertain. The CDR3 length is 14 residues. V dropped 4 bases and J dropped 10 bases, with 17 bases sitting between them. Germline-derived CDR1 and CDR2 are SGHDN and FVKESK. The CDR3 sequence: CASSPTGVLRPQHF. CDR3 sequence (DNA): TGTGCCAGCAGCCCGACGGGTGTCCTTAGACCCCAGCATTTT. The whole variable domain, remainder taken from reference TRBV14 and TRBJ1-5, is EAGVTQFPSHSVIEKGQTVTLRCDPISGHDNLYWYRRVMGKEIKFLLHFVKESKQDESGMPNNRFLAERTGGTYSTLKVQPAELEDSGVYFCASSPTGVLRPQHFGDGTRLSIL.

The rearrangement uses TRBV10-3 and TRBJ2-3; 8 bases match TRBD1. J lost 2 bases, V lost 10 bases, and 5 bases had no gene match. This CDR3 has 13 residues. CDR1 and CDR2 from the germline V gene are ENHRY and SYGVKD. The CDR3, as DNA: TGTGCCAGCAGGGGGCCACTCACAGATACGCAGTATTTT. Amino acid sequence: CASRGPLTDTQYF.

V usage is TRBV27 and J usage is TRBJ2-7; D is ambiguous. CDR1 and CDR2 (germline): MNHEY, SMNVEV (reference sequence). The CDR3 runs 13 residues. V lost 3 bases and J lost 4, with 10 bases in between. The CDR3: CASSLTSGYEQYF. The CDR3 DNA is TGTGCCAGCAGTTTGACTTCCGGGTACGAGCAGTACTTC.

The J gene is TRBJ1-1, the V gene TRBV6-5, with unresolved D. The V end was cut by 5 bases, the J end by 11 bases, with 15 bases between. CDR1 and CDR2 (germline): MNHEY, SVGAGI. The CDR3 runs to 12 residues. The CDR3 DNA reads TGTGCCAGCAGTCAGTTCGCCCGGCGGGCTTTCTTT. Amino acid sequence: CASSQFARRAFF.

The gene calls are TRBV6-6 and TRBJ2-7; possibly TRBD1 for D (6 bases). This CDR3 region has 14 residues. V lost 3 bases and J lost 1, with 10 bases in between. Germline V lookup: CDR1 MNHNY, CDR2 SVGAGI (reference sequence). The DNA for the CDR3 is TGTGCCAGCAGTTATTTACAGGGTTCCTACGAGCAGTACTTC. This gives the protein CASSYLQGSYEQYF.

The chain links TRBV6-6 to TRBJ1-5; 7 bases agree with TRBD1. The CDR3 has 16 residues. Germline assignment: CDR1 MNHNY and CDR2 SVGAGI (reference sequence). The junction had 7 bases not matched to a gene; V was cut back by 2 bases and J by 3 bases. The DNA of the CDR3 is TGTGCCAGCAGTTACGGGCAGGGGGGACCCAATCAGCCCCAGCATTTT. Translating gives CASSYGQGGPNQPQHF.

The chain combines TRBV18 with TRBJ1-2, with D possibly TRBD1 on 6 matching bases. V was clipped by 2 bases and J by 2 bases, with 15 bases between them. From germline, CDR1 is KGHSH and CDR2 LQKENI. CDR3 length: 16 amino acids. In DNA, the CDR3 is TGTGCCAGCTCACCAACCACAGGGCGGGGGAACTATGGCTACACCTTC. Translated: CASSPTTGRGNYGYTF.

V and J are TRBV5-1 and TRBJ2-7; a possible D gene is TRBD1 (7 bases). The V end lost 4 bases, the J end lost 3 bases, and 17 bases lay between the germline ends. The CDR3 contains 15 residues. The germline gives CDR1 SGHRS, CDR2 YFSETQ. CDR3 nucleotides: TGCGCCAGCAGCCCCGGAGGGACAGTCAACTACGAGCAGTACTTC. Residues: CASSPGGTVNYEQYF.

CDR3 in amino acids: CASSTLAVYEQYF. For the CDR3, the DNA is TGTGCCAGCAGCACACTAGCGGTATACGAGCAGTACTTC. This chain uses TRBV7-9 with TRBJ2-7, with 8 bases identical to TRBD2. J gave up 4 bases and V 5 bases, and 4 bases lay outside the gene matches. CDR1 is SEHNR and CDR2 is FQNEAQ in the germline V gene (reference sequence). The length of the CDR3 is 13 residues.

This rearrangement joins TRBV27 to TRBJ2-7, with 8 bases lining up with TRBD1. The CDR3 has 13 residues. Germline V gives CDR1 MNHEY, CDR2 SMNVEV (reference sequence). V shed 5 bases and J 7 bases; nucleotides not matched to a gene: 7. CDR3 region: CASSPQGAGEQYF. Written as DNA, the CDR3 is TGTGCCAGCAGTCCCCAGGGGGCAGGTGAGCAGTACTTC.

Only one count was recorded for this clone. CDR3 DNA sequence: TGTGCCACCCAGACAGGGACCAATCAGCCCCAGCATTTT. Protein: CATQTGTNQPQHF. This chain connects TRBV27 to TRBJ1-5; TRBD1 aligns across 7 bases. The CDR3 covers 13 residues. After removal of 10 bases from V and 3 bases from J, the junction contained 6 bases not matched to a gene. Germline V gene lookup returns CDR1 MNHEY and CDR2 SMNVEV (reference sequence).

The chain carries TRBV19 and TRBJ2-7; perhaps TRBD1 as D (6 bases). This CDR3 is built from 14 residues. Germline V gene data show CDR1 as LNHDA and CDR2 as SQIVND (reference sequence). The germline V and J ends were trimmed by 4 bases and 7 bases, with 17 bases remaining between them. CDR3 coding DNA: TGTGCCAGTAGTAAAGGGGCGACAGGACTTGAGCAGTACTTC. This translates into CASSKGATGLEQYF.

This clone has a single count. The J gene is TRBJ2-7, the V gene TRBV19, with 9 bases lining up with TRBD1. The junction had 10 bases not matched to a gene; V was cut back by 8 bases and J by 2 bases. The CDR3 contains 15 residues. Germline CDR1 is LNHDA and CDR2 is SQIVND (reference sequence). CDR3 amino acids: CASRTGTGHPYEQYF. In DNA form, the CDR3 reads TGTGCCAGTCGAACCGGGACAGGGCACCCCTACGAGCAGTACTTC.

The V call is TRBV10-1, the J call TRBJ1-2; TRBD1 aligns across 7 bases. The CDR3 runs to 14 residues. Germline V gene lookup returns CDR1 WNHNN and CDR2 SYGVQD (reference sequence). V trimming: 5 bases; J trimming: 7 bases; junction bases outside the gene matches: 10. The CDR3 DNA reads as TGCGCCAGCAGTAGAACAGGGGTCGTTGGTGGCTACACCTTC. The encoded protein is CASSRTGVVGGYTF.

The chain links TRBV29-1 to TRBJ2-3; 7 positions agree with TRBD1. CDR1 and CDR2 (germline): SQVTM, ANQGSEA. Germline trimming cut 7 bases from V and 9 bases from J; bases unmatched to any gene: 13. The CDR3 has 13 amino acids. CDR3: CSGGTDDYRTQYF. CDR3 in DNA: TGCAGCGGTGGGACAGATGATTATAGAACGCAGTATTTT.

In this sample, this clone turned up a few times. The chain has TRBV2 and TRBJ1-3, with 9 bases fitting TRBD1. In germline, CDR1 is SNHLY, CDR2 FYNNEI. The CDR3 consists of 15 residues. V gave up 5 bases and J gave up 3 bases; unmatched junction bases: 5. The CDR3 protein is CASSFRTGDGNTIYF. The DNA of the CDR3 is TGTGCCAGCAGTTTTCGGACAGGGGATGGAAACACCATATATTTT.

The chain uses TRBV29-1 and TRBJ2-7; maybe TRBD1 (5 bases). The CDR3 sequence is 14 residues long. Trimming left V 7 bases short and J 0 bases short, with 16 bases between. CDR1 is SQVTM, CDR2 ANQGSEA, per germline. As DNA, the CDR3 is TGCAGCGCCAGCCTACAGGCTACCTCCTACGAGCAGTACTTC. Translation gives CSASLQATSYEQYF.

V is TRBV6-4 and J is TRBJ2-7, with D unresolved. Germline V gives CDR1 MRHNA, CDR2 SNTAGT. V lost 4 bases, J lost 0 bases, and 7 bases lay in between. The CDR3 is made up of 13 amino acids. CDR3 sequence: CASSGLLSYEQYF. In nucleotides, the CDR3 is TGTGCCAGCAGTGGGCTCCTCTCCTACGAGCAGTACTTC.

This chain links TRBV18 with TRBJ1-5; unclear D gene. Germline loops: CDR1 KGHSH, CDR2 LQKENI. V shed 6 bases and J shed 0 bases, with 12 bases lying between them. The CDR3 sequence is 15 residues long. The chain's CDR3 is CASSRTQISNQPQHF. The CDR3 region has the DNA TGTGCCAGCTCCAGAACCCAGATTAGCAATCAGCCCCAGCATTTT. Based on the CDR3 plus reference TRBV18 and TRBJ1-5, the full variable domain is NAGVMQNPRHLVRRRGQEARLRCSPMKGHSHVYWYRQLPEEGLKFMVYLQKENIIDESGMPKERFSAEFPKEGPSILRIQQVVRGDSAAYFCASSRTQISNQPQHFGDGTRLSIL.

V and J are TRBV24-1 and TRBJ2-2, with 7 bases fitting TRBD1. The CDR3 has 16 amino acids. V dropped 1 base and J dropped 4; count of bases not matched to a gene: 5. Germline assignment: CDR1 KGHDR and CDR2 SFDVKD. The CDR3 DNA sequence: TGTGCCACCAGTGATTTAGGCAGGGGGTTCACCGGGGAGCTGTTTTTT. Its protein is CATSDLGRGFTGELFF.

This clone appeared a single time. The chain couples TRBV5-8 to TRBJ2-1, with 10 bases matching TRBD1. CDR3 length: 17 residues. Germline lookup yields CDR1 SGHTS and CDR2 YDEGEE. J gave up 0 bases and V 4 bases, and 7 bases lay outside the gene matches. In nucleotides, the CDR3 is TGTGCCAGCAGCAGCGGACAGGGGGGACCCTCCTACAATGAGCAGTTCTTC. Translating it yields CASSSGQGGPSYNEQFF.

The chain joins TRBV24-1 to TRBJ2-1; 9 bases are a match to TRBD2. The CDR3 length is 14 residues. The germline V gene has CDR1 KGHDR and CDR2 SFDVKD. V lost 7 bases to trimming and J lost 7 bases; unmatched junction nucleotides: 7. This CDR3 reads CATRGREGLNEQFF. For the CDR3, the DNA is TGTGCCACCAGGGGGCGGGAGGGCCTTAATGAGCAGTTCTTC.

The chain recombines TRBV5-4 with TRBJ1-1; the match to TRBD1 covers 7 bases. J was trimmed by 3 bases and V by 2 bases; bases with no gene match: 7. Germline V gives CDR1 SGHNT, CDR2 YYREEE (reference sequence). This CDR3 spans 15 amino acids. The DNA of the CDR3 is TGTGCCAGCAGCTTTTTGGCAGGGGGGCACACTGAAGCTTTCTTT. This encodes CASSFLAGGHTEAFF.

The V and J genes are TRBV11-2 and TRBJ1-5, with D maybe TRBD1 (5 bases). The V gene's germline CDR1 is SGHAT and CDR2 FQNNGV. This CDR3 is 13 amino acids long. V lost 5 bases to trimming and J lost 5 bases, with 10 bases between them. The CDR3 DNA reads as TGTGCCAGCAGCCCTTCGGGGGATCAGCCCCAGCATTTT. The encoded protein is CASSPSGDQPQHF.

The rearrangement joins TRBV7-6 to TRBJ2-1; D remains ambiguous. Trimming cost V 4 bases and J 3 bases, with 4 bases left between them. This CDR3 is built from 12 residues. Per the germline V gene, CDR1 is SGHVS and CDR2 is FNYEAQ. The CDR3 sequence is CASSSNYNEQFF. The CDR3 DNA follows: TGTGCCAGCAGCTCCAACTACAATGAGCAGTTCTTC.

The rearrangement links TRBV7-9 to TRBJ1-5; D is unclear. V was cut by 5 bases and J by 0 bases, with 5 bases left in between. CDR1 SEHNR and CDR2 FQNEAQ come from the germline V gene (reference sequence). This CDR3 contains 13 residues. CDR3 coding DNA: TGTGCCAGCAGCAAATATAGCAATCAGCCCCAGCATTTT. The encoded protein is CASSKYSNQPQHF.

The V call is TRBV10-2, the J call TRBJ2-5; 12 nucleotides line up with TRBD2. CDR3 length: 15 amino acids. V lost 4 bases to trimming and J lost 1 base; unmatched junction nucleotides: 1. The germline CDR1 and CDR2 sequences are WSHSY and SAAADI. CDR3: CASSGTSGIQETQYF. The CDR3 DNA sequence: TGCGCCAGCAGTGGGACTAGCGGGATCCAAGAGACCCAGTACTTC.

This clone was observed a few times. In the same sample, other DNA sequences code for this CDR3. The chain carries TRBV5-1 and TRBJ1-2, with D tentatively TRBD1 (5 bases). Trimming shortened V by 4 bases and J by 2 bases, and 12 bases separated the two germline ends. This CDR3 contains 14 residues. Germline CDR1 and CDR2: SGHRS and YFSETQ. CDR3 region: CASSPSGGNYGYTF. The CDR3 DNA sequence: TGCGCCAGCAGCCCGTCGGGGGGAAACTATGGCTACACCTTC.

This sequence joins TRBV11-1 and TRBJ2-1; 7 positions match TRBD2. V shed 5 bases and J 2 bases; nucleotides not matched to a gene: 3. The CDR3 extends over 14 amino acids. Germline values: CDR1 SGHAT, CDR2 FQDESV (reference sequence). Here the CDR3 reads CASSILAAYNEQFF. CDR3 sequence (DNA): TGTGCCAGCAGCATTCTAGCGGCCTACAATGAGCAGTTCTTC.